Each of the 3 T cell receptor beta chains below was sequenced from the same sample in a study of response to subunit inactivated influenza vaccine. A single record per CDR3 protein comes from TCRdb applying MiXCR to the RT-PCR reads. The table has 500,000 or so distinct CDR3 sequences, roughly 9.7% seen once. The sample consisted of PBMCs from blood, taken about 40 days after vaccination. Receptor source: a man aged 45-65 years who received an inactivated influenza vaccine.

This clonotype was counted a few times. This chain joins TRBV7-2 and TRBJ2-5; 11 bases agree with TRBD2. V lost 3 bases, J lost 3 bases, and 0 bases stayed unmatched. The CDR3 extends over 14 amino acids. Looked up from germline, CDR1 is SGHTA and CDR2 is FQGNSA. In nucleotides, the CDR3 is TGTGCCAGCAGCTTTAGCGGGAGGGAAGAGACCCAGTACTTC. It encodes CASSFSGREETQYF.

V is TRBV11-2 and J is TRBJ2-1; 9 bases align to TRBD2. V was clipped by 3 bases and J by 3 bases; unmatched bases: 6. The CDR3 spans 16 residues. Germline V gene sequence: CDR1 SGHAT, CDR2 FQNNGV. The CDR3 DNA reads as TGTGCCAGCAGCTTTTTATCTAGCGGGGTCTACAATGAGCAGTTCTTC. Amino acids: CASSFLSSGVYNEQFF.

The V gene is TRBV7-9, the J gene TRBJ2-7, with 9 bases aligning to TRBD2. Germline trimming cut 0 bases from V and 2 bases from J; bases unmatched to any gene: 2. Germline CDR1 is SEHNR and CDR2 is FQNEAQ (reference sequence). The CDR3 loop spans 15 amino acids. The CDR3 nucleotides read TGTGCCAGCAGCTTAGCGGGGACTAGCACCTACGAGCAGTACTTC. It translates to CASSLAGTSTYEQYF.